This T cell receptor beta chain is drawn from a study of T cell changes during pregnancy in multiple sclerosis. Only in-frame clones appear in the TCRdb table, and some are missing; sequencing was by immunoSEQ multiplex PCR. This sample has about 130,000 clones, with less than 97% found just once. The ends were cut back, 10 bases at V and 3 bases at J, with 21 bases in the middle. Germline V lookup: CDR1 WNHNN, CDR2 SYGVQD (reference sequence). This CDR3 region has 15 residues. The source material was peripheral blood, sampled after pregnancy. The TCR was taken from a female donor with multiple sclerosis, enrolled in a pregnancy study. The chain is built from TRBV10-1 and TRBJ1-1; D remains unclear. CDR3 coding DNA: TGCGCCAACTCGAACTGGGTCAGACAAGACACTGAAGCTTTCTTT. It specifies CANSNWVRQDTEAFF.